This T cell receptor beta chain stems from a study of shared clonotypes between healthy human individuals. The CDR3 is made up of 15 amino acids. Germline CDR1 MNHEY, CDR2 SMNVEV (reference sequence). The V gene end was trimmed by 6 bases and the J gene end by 0 bases; junction bases not matched to a gene: 5. The method was immunoSEQ multiplex PCR; TCRdb's version includes in-frame clones alone and lacks a portion of them. This table has a few million clones, 85% to 95% appearing once. The sequenced material came from naive CD4+ T cells from PBMCs. As to subset: CD45RA+ positively selected. This TCR was recovered from a man between 18 and 29 years old in good health. Some clones in this sample may be carry-over from other donors' samples. This chain joins TRBV27 and TRBJ2-3; TRBD1 aligns across 8 bases. As DNA, the CDR3 is TGTGCCAGCAGACACGGACAGGGAAGCACAGATACGCAGTATTTT. Translated: CASRHGQGSTDTQYF.